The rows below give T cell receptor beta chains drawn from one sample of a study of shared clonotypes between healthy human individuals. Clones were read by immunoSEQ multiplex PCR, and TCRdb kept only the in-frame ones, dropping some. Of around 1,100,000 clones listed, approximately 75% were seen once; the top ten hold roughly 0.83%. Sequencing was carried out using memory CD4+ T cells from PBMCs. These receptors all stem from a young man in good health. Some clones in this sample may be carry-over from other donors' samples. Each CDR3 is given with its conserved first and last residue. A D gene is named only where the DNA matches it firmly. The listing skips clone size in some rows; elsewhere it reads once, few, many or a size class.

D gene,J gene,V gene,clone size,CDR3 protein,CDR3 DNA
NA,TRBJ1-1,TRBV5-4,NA,CASSTVDGYTEAFF,TGTGCCAGCAGCACCGTGGACGGTTACACTGAAGCTTTCTTT
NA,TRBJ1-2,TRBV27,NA,CASGRGGGSNYGYTF,TGTGCCAGCGGCCGTGGGGGGGGCTCTAACTATGGCTACACCTTC
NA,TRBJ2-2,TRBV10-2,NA,CASSGTENTGELFF,TGCGCCAGCAGTGGGACAGAGAACACCGGGGAGCTGTTTTTT
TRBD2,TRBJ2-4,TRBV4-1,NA,CASSQVYGLAGNIQYF,TGCGCCAGCAGCCAAGTGTATGGGCTAGCGGGAAACATTCAGTACTTC
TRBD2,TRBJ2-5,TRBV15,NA,CATSRAGFQETQYF,TGTGCCACCAGCCGAGCGGGATTCCAAGAGACCCAGTACTTC
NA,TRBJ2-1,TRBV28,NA,CASSFPYNEQFF,TGTGCCAGCAGTTTCCCCTACAATGAGCAGTTCTTC
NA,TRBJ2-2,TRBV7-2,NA,CASSLTSGGELFF,TGTGCCAGCAGCTTAACCTCCGGCGGGGAGCTGTTTTTT
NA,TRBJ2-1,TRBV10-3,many,CAISESGLLSSYNEQFF,TGTGCCATCAGTGAGTCCGGACTCCTCAGCTCCTACAATGAGCAGTTCTTC
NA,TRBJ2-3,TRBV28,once,CASSVRGDGTDTQYF,TGTGCCAGCAGTGTCAGGGGTGATGGCACAGATACGCAGTATTTT
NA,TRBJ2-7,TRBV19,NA,CASSSLSTYEQYF,TGTGCCAGTAGTTCGCTATCGACCTACGAGCAGTACTTC
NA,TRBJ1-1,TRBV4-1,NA,CASSQALMNTEAFF,TGCGCCAGCAGCCAAGCCCTGATGAACACTGAAGCTTTCTTT
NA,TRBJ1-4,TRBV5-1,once,CASSLGQAEKLFF,TGCGCCAGCAGCTTGGGGCAGGCCGAAAAACTGTTTTTT
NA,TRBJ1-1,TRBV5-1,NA,CASSIWVCTEAFF,TGCGCCAGCAGTATATGGGTCTGCACTGAAGCTTTCTTT
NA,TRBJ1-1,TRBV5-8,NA,CASSLFRFSGNTEAFF,TGTGCCAGCAGCTTATTTCGGTTTTCGGGGAACACTGAAGCTTTCTTT
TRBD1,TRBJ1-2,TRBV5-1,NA,CASSGRDRGRGNYGYTF,TGCGCCAGCAGCGGCCGGGACAGGGGTCGAGGCAACTATGGCTACACCTTC
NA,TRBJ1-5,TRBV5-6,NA,CASSLGLGWQPQHF,TGTGCCAGCAGCCTGGGACTTGGGTGGCAGCCCCAGCATTTT
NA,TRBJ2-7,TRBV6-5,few,CAGPPGPNLGEQYF,TGTGCCGGCCCCCCCGGGCCTAATTTAGGCGAGCAGTACTTC
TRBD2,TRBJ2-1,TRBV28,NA,CASSPGLAGAGEQFF,TGTGCCAGCAGCCCGGGACTAGCGGGGGCGGGGGAGCAGTTCTTC
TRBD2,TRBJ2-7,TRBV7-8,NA,CASSLTSGRREQYF,TGTGCCAGCAGCCTTACTAGCGGGAGGCGGGAGCAGTACTTC
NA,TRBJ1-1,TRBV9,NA,CASSSQVGNTEAFF,TGTGCCAGCAGCTCCCAAGTGGGGAACACTGAAGCTTTCTTT
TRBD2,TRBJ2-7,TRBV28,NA,CASRQTGTSIYEQYF,TGTGCCAGCAGACAGACCGGGACTAGTATCTACGAGCAGTACTTC
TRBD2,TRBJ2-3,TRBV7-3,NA,CASSAGLVTRPDTQYF,TGTGCCAGCAGCGCGGGACTAGTTACTAGGCCAGATACGCAGTATTTT
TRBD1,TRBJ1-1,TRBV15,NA,CATSRVQGTEAFF,TGTGCCACCAGCAGAGTACAGGGGACTGAAGCTTTCTTT
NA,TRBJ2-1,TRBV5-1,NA,CASSLSTTYNEQFF,TGCGCCAGCAGCTTGTCGACTACCTACAATGAGCAGTTCTTC
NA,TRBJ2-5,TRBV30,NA,CAWSVALQETQYF,TGTGCCTGGAGTGTAGCGCTTCAAGAGACCCAGTACTTC
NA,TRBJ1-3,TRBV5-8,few,CASSLSGNTIYF,TGTGCCAGCAGCTTGTCCGGAAACACCATATATTTT
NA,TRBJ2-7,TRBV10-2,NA,CASSERQGGYEQYF,TGCGCCAGCAGTGAGAGGCAGGGGGGCTACGAGCAGTACTTC